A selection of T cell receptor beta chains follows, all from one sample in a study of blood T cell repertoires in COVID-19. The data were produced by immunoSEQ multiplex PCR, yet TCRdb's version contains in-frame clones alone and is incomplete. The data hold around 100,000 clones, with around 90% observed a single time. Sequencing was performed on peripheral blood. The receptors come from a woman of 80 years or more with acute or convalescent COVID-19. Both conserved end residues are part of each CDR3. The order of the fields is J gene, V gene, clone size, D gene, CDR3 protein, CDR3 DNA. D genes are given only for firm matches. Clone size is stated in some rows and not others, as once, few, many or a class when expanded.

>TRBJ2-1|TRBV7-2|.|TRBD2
CASSLNGLAGLGEQFF
TGTGCCAGCAGCTTAAATGGACTAGCGGGGTTGGGTGAGCAGTTCTTC
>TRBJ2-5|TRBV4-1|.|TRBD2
CASSRATSGGETQYF
TGCGCCAGCAGCCGAGCCACTAGCGGAGGGGAGACCCAGTACTTC
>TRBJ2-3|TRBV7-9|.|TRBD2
CASSRLAGALTDTQYF
TGTGCCAGCAGCCGACTAGCGGGCGCACTCACAGATACGCAGTATTTT
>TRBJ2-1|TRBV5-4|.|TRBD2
CASSLTLLAGDYNEQFF
TGTGCCAGCAGCTTGACTCTTCTAGCGGGAGATTACAATGAGCAGTTCTTC
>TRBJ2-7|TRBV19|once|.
CASSIAGGLVTYEQYF
TGTGCCAGTAGTATAGCCGGGGGGCTAGTCACCTACGAGCAGTACTTC
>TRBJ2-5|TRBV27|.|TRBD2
CASRGLAGVQETQYF
TGTGCCAGCAGAGGACTAGCGGGGGTCCAAGAGACCCAGTACTTC
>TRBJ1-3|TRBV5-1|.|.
CASSLDGHRTAGNTIYF
TGCGCCAGCAGCTTGGACGGACATCGGACAGCTGGAAACACCATATATTTT
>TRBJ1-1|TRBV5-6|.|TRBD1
CASSPPGTGYTEAFF
TGTGCCAGCAGCCCACCCGGGACAGGATACACTGAAGCTTTCTTT
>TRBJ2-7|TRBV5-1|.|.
CASSLARAEDEQYF
TGCGCCAGCAGCTTGGCCAGGGCCGAAGACGAGCAGTACTTC
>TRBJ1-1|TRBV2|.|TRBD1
CASRTQTGKNTEAFF
TGTGCCAGCAGGACCCAGACAGGGAAAAACACTGAAGCTTTCTTT
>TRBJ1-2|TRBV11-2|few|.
CASSSRLGVAYGYTF
TGTGCCAGCAGCTCACGCCTAGGGGTGGCCTATGGCTACACCTTC
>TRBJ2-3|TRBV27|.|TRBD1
CASSRRTGSTDTQYF
TGTGCCAGCAGTCGTCGGACAGGGAGCACAGATACGCAGTATTTT
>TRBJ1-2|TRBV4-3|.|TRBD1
CASSQVGTGAYYGYTF
TGCGCCAGCAGCCAAGTGGGGACAGGGGCTTACTATGGCTACACCTTC
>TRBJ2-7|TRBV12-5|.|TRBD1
CASGLVLGTASYEQYF
TGTGCTAGTGGTTTGGTACTCGGGACAGCCTCCTACGAGCAGTACTTC
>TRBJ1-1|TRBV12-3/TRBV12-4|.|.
CASIKVRGTEAFF
TGTGCCAGCATTAAGGTCAGGGGCACTGAAGCTTTCTTT
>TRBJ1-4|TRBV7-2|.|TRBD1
CASSLDRRDEKLFF
TGTGCCAGCAGCCTGGACAGGAGGGATGAAAAACTGTTTTTT
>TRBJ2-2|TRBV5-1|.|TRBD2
CASSLEASGLAGELFF
TGCGCCAGCAGCTTGGAAGCTAGCGGGCTAGCCGGGGAGCTGTTTTTT
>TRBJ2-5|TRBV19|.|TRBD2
CASTLGAGGHQETQYF
TGTGCCAGTACCCTGGGGGCGGGAGGGCACCAAGAGACCCAGTACTTC
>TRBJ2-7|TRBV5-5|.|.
CASSSQGSPSYEQYF
TGTGCCAGCAGCTCTCAGGGGTCCCCATCCTACGAGCAGTACTTC
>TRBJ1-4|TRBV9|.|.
CASSPPGATNEKLFF
TGTGCCAGCAGCCCCCCAGGGGCAACTAATGAAAAACTGTTTTTT
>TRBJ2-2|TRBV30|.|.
CAWSSGTGELFF
TGTGCCTGGAGCTCGGGCACCGGGGAGCTGTTTTTT
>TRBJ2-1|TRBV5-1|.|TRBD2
CASSESGRALNEQFF
TGCGCCAGCAGCGAAAGCGGGAGGGCCCTCAATGAGCAGTTCTTC
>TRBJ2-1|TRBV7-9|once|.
CATSNGVVNEQFF
TGTGCCACTTCAAACGGGGTCGTAAATGAGCAGTTCTTC
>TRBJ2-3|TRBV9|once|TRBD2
CASSQAGGESTDTQYF
TGTGCCAGCAGCCAGGCCGGGGGGGAAAGCACAGATACGCAGTATTTT
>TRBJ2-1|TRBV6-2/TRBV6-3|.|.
CASSWGGANNEQFF
TGTGCCAGCAGCTGGGGGGGGGCCAACAATGAGCAGTTCTTC
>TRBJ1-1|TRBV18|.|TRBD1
CASSIDRGKGGTEAFF
TGTGCCAGCTCAATCGACAGGGGTAAAGGTGGGACTGAAGCTTTCTTT
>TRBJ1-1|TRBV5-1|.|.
CASRWGETVRSTEAFF
TGCGCCAGCAGATGGGGGGAAACCGTCCGATCCACTGAAGCTTTCTTT
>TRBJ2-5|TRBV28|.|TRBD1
CASSSSGTEKETQYF
TGTGCCAGCAGTTCCTCCGGGACAGAGAAAGAGACCCAGTACTTC
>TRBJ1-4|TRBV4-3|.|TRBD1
CASSQGQGGNEKLFF
TGCGCCAGCAGCCAAGGACAGGGGGGGAATGAAAAACTGTTTTTT
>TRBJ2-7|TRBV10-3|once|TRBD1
CAIGRDRGYEQYF
TGTGCCATCGGGCGCGACAGGGGCTACGAGCAGTACTTC
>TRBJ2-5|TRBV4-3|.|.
CASSPDGGAEKTQYF
TGCGCCAGCAGCCCCGATGGGGGGGCGGAGAAGACCCAGTACTTC
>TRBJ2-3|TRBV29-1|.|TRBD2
CSVQMGGGSTDTQYF
TGCAGCGTTCAAATGGGCGGGGGAAGCACAGATACGCAGTATTTT
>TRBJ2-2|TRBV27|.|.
CASSAGALSGELFF
TGTGCCAGCTCAGCAGGGGCGTTGTCCGGGGAGCTGTTTTTT
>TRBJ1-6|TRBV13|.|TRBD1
CASSLGRGQGASPLHF
TGTGCCAGCAGCTTAGGCCGTGGACAGGGGGCTTCACCCCTCCACTTT
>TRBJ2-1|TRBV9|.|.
CASSPHEGEQFF
TGTGCCAGCAGCCCCCACGAGGGTGAGCAGTTCTTC
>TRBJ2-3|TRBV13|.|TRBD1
CASKAGGLTDTQYF
TGTGCCAGCAAGGCAGGGGGCCTCACAGATACGCAGTATTTT
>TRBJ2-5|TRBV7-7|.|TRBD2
CASSRVGLAGGSAETQYF
TGTGCTAGCAGCCGGGTAGGGCTAGCGGGAGGTTCGGCAGAGACCCAGTACTTC
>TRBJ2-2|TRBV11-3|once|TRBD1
CASSSTTGGAGELFF
TGTGCCAGCAGTTCAACCACAGGGGGCGCCGGGGAGCTGTTTTTT
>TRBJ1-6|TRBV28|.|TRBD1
CASSPGQGAKSSYNSPLHF
TGTGCCAGCAGTCCAGGACAGGGGGCTAAGAGCTCCTATAATTCACCCCTCCACTTT
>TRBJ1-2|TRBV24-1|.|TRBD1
CATSDSGTGYGYTF
TGTGCCACCAGTGACTCCGGGACAGGCTATGGCTACACCTTC
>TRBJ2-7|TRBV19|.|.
CASSWGGGANLLEQYF
TGTGCCAGTAGTTGGGGTGGGGGCGCAAATCTGCTAGAGCAGTACTTC
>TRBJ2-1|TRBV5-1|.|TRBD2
CASSLGLAGVDEQFF
TGCGCCAGCAGCTTGGGGCTAGCGGGGGTTGATGAGCAGTTCTTC
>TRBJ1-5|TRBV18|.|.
CASSQKPGQSNQPQHF
TGTGCCAGCTCACAAAAGCCGGGACAAAGCAATCAGCCCCAGCATTTT
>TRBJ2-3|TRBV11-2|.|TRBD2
CASSRTLAGFTDTQYF
TGTGCCAGCAGCCGAACACTAGCGGGGTTCACAGATACGCAGTATTTT
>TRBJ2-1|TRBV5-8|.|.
CASRAELTYNEQFF
TGTGCCAGCAGAGCGGAACTTACCTACAATGAGCAGTTCTTC